The entry that follows covers one T cell receptor beta chain sequence. The antigen remains unidentified. Germline is not matched at one junction end, which may reflect a read error. TCRdb re-called the 5' RACE reads through MiXCR, storing one row per CDR3 protein. Of 350,000 to 450,000 distinct CDR3 sequences in the sample, approximately 30% are singletons; the top ten hold 6.1%. The donors were healthy female monozygous twins, three pairs in total. These data come from a study of identical twins' blood T cells. General study points: Out-of-frame TCRbeta clonotypes reportedly had markedly more similar V usage in twins than unrelated donors. Shared CDR3 clonotype counts tracked mainly the product of cloneset sizes. Twin similarity might stem from environmental factors, not only genetics.

This TCR derives from a woman aged 18-49 years in good health. The sample taken for sequencing was PBMCs.

The CDR3 nucleotides are TGCAGTTCTAGAGTAGTTGGAGGGCAGGGGCAGTACTTC. Protein sequence: CSSRVVGGQGQYF. The rearrangement joins TRBV20-1 to TRBJ2-7; D is possibly TRBD2 (6 bases). The CDR3 covers 13 residues. The germline gives CDR1 DFQATT, CDR2 SNEGSKA (reference sequence).